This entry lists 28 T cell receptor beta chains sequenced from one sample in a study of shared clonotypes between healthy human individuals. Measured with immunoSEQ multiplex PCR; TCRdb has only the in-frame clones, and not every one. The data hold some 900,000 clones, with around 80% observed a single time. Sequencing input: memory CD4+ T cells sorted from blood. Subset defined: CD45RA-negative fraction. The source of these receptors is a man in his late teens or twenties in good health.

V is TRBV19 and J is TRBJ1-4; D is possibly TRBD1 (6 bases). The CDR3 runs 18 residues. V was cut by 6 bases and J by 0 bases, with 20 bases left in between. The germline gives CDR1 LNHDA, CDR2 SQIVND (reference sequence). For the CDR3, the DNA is TGTGCCAGTAGGGGAGAACAGGGATCGGGGTCAACTAATGAAAAACTGTTTTTT. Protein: CASRGEQGSGSTNEKLFF.

The CDR3 reads CASSRDRTYGYTF. DNA of the CDR3: TGTGCCAGCAGCCGAGACAGGACCTATGGCTACACCTTC. V is TRBV5-6 and J is TRBJ1-2, with D maybe TRBD1 (6 bases). This CDR3 is 13 amino acids long. CDR1 and CDR2 (germline): SGHDT, YYEEEE. V lost 4 bases and J lost 4, with 11 bases in between.

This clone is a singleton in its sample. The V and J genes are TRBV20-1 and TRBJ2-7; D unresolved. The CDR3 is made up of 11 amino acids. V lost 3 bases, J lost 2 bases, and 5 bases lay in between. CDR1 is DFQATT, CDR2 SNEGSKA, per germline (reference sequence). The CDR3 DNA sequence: TGCAGTGCTAGGGACGCCTACGAGCAGTACTTC. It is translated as CSARDAYEQYF.

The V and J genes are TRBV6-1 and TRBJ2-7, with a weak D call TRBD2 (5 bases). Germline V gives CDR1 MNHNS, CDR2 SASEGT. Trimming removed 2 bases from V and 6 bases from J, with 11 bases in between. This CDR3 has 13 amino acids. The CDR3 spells CASSERGRSEQYF. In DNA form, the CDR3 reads TGTGCCAGCAGTGAACGGGGAAGGTCCGAGCAGTACTTC.

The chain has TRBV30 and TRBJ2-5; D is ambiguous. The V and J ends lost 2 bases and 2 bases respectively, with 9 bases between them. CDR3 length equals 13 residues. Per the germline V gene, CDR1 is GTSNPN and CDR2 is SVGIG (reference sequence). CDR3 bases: TGTGCCTGGAGTCACAGAGCACAAGAGACCCAGTACTTC. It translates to CAWSHRAQETQYF.

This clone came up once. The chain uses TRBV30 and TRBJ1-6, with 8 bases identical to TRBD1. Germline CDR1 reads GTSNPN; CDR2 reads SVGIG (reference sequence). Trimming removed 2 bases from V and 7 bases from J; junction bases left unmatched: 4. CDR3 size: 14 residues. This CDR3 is CAWSRDRRNSPLHF. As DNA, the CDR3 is TGTGCCTGGAGTCGGGACAGGAGGAATTCACCCCTCCACTTT.

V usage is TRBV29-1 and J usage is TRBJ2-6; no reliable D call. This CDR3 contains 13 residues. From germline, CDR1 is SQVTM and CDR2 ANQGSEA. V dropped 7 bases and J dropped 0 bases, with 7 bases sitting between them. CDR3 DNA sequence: TGCAGCGCGAGTAGCTCTGGGGCCAACGTCCTGACTTTC. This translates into CSASSSGANVLTF. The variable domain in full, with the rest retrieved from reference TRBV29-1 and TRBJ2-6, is SAVISQKPSRDICQRGTSLTIQCQVDSQVTMMFWYRQQPGQSLTLIATANQGSEATYESGFVIDKFPISRPNLTFSTLTVSNMSPEDSSIYLCSASSSGANVLTFGAGSRLTVL.

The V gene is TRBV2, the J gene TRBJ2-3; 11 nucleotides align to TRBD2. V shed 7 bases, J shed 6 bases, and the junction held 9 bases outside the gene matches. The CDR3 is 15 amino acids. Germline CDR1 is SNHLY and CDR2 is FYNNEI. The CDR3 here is CASKNSGGAGDTQYF. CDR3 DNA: TGTGCCAGCAAGAATAGCGGGGGGGCCGGGGATACGCAGTATTTT.

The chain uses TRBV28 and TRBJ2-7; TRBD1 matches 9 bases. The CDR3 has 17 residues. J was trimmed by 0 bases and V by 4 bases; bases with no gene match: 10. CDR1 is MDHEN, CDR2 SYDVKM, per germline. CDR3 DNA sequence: TGTGCCAGCAGTTCCCATGGACAGGGGCTCCACTCCTACGAGCAGTACTTC. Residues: CASSSHGQGLHSYEQYF.

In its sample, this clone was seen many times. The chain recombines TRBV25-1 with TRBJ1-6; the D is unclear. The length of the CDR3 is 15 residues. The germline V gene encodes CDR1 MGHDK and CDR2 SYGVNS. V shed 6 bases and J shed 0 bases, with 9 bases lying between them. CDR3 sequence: CASSPPGSYNSPLHF. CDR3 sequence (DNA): TGTGCCAGCAGCCCCCCCGGCTCCTATAATTCACCCCTCCACTTT.

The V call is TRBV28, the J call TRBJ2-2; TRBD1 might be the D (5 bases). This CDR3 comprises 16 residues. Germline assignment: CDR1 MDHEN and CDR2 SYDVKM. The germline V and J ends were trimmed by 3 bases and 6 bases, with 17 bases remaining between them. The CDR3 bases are TGTGCCAGCAGTTTTATGGGGCGTTCGGCGGCCGGGGAGCTGTTTTTT. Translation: CASSFMGRSAAGELFF.

The chain's CDR3 is CAISESDRAYEQYF. The CDR3 DNA reads TGTGCCATCAGTGAGTCTGACAGGGCCTACGAGCAGTACTTC. The rearrangement uses TRBV10-3 and TRBJ2-7, with 7 bases aligning to TRBD1. The trim removed 0 bases at V and 2 bases at J, leaving 1 base unmatched. CDR3 length: 14 residues. The V gene's germline CDR1 is ENHRY and CDR2 SYGVKD.

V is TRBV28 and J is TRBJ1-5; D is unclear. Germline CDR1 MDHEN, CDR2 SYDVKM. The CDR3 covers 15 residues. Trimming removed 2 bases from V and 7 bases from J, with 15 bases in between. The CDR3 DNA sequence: TGTGCCAGCAGTTTACACCGGGGTGTTGGACAGCCCCAGCATTTT. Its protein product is CASSLHRGVGQPQHF.

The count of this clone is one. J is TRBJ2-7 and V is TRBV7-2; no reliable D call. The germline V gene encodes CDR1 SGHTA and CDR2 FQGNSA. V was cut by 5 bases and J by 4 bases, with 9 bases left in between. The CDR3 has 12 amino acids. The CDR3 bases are TGTGCCAGCAGCCCCGGCCAATACGAGCAGTACTTC. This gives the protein CASSPGQYEQYF.

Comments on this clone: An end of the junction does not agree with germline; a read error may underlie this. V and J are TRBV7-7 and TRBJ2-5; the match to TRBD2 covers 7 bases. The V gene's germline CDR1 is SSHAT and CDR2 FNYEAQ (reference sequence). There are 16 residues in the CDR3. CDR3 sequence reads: CASSLGVAGPQETQYF. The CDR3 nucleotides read TGTGCTAGCAGCTTGGGGGTAGCGGGCCCTCAAGAGACCCAGTACTTC.

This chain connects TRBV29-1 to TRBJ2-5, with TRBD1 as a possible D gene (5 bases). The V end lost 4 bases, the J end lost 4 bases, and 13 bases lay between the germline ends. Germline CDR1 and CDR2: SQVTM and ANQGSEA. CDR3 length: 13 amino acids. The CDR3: CSVGQNLGETQYF. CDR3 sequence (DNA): TGCAGCGTTGGACAGAATCTTGGAGAGACCCAGTACTTC.

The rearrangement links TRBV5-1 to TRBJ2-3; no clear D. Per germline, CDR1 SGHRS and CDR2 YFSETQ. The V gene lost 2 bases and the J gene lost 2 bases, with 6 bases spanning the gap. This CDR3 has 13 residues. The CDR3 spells CASSFYNTDTQYF. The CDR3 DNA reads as TGCGCCAGCAGCTTCTACAACACAGATACGCAGTATTTT.

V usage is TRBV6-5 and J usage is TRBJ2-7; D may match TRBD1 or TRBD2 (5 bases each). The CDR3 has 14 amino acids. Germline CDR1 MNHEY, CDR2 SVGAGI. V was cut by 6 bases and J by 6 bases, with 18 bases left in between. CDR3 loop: CASRTDDFGGEQYF. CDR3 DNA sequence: TGTGCCAGCAGAACTGACGACTTTGGGGGCGAGCAGTACTTC.

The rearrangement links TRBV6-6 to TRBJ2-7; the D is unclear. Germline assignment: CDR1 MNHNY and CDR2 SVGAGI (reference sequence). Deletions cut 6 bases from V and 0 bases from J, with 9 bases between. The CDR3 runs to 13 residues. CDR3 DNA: TGTGCCAGCAGCTCCATTCCCTCCTACGAGCAGTACTTC. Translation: CASSSIPSYEQYF.

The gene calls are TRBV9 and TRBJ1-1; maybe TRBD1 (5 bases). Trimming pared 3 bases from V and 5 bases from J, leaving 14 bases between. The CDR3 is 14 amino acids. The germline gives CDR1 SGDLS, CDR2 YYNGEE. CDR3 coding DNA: TGTGCCAGCAGCGAAGCAGGGAGAAGTACTGAAGCTTTCTTT. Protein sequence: CASSEAGRSTEAFF. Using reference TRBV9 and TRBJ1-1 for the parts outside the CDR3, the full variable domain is DSGVTQTPKHLITATGQRVTLRCSPRSGDLSVYWYQQSLDQGLQFLIQYYNGEERAKGNILERFSAQQFPDLHSELNLSSLELGDSALYFCASSEAGRSTEAFFGQGTRLTVV.

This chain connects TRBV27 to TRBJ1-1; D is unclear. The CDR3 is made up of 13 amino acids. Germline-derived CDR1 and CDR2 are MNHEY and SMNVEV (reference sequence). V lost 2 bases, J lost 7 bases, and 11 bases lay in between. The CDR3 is CASSLRAPGEAFF. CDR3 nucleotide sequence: TGTGCCAGCAGTTTACGGGCCCCCGGTGAAGCTTTCTTT.

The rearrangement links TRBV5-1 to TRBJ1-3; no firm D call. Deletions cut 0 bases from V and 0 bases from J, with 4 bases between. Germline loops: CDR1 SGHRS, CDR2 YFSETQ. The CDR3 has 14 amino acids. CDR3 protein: CASSLDLSGNTIYF. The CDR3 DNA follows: TGCGCCAGCAGCTTGGACCTCTCTGGAAACACCATATATTTT.

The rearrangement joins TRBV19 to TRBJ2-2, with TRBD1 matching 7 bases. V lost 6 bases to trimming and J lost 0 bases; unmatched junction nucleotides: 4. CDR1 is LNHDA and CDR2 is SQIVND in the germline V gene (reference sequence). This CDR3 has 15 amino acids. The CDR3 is CASRSGTANTGELFF. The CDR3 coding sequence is TGTGCCAGTAGGTCCGGGACAGCGAACACCGGGGAGCTGTTTTTT.

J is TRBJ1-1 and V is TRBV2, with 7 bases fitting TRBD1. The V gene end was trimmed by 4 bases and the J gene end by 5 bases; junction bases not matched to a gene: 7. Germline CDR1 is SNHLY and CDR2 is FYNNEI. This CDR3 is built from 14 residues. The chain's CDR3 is CASSGQGGPTEAFF. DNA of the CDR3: TGTGCCAGCAGTGGACAGGGAGGTCCGACTGAAGCTTTCTTT.

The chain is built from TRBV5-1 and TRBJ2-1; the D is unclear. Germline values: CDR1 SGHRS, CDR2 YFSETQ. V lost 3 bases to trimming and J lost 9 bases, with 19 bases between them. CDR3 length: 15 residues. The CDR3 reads CASSSLRVEYGEQFF. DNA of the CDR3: TGCGCCAGCAGCTCATTAAGGGTGGAGTATGGTGAGCAGTTCTTC. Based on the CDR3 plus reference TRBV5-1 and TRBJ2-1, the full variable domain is KAGVTQTPRYLIKTRGQQVTLSCSPISGHRSVSWYQQTPGQGLQFLFEYFSETQRNKGNFPGRFSGRQFSNSRSEMNVSTLELGDSALYLCASSSLRVEYGEQFFGPGTRLTVL.

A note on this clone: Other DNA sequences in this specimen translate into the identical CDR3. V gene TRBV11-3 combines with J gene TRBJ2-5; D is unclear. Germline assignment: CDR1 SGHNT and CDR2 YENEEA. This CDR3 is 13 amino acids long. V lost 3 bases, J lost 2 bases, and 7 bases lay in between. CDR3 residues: CASSFRRQETQYF. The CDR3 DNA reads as TGTGCCAGCAGCTTCCGCAGGCAAGAGACCCAGTACTTC.

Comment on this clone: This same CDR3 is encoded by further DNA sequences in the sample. CDR3 bases: TGTGCCACCAGCAGAGACGGACAGGGAAAAGAGACCCAGTACTTC. It codes for CATSRDGQGKETQYF. V is TRBV15 and J is TRBJ2-5; 8 nucleotides agree with TRBD1. The length of the CDR3 is 15 residues. V lost 0 bases, J lost 3 bases, and 3 bases stayed unmatched. The germline V gene has CDR1 LNHNV and CDR2 YYDKDF (reference sequence).

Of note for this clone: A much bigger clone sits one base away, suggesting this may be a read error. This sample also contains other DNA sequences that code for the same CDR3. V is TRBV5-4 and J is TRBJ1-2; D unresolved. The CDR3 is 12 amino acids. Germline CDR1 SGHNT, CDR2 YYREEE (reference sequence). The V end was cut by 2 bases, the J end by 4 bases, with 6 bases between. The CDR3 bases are TGTGCCAGCAGCTTAGACGGCTATGGCTACACCTTC. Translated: CASSLDGYGYTF.